A single sample is the source of the 26 T cell receptor beta chains below, sequenced in a study of low-dose radiotherapy and immunotherapy resistance in tumors. Stated time point: after trial treatment. Specified treatment: LDRT plus nivolumab, ipilimumab, low-dose cyclophosphamide and aspirin (RACIN trial). First-strand cDNA relied on TRAV- and TRBV-specific primers spanning alpha and beta chains. Amplification of TCRs used a constant-region primer and V-primer adapter for approximately 19 PCR cycles. A single record per CDR3 protein comes from TCRdb applying MiXCR to the reads. This table holds 50,000 or so distinct CDR3 sequences, about a quarter found once. The sequencing here drew on PBMCs, taken after low-dose radiotherapy plus immunotherapy. These receptors were taken from a male donor with prostate cancer.

The chain has TRBV19 and TRBJ1-5; no definite D call. Between the trimmed V and J ends, which lost 5 bases and 2 bases, there was a span of 10 bases. CDR3 length equals 14 residues. Germline values: CDR1 LNHDA, CDR2 SQIVND (reference sequence). The CDR3 DNA follows: TGTGCCAGTAGTCTTGAGGGCCGCAATCAGCCCCAGCATTTT. Translation gives CASSLEGRNQPQHF.

This clonotype was observed many times. The chain recombines TRBV30 with TRBJ2-2, with D perhaps matching TRBD2 (5 bases). The CDR3 contains 14 residues. V gave up 4 bases and J gave up 3 bases, with 12 bases separating them. Germline V gene data show CDR1 as GTSNPN and CDR2 as SVGIG (reference sequence). This chain's CDR3 is CAWKRYSDTGELFF. CDR3 sequence (DNA): TGTGCCTGGAAGCGGTACTCGGACACCGGGGAGCTGTTTTTT.

Ten or more counts support this clonotype. This sequence joins TRBV14 and TRBJ2-2; 7 bases line up with TRBD2. Germline assignment: CDR1 SGHDN and CDR2 FVKESK. The CDR3 runs 16 residues. Trimming at V came to 2 bases and at J to 5 bases, leaving 8 bases not matched to a gene. The CDR3 is CASSQLAGVWTGELFF. CDR3 coding DNA: TGTGCCAGCAGCCAACTGGCGGGAGTATGGACCGGGGAGCTGTTTTTT.

This clonotype came up many times. The chain carries TRBV7-2 and TRBJ2-7; no firm D call. Germline CDR1 reads SGHTA; CDR2 reads FQGNSA. The ends were cut back, 5 bases at V and 1 base at J, with 9 bases in the middle. CDR3 length: 13 amino acids. CDR3 in DNA: TGTGCCAGCAGCAAACTAAGTTCCTACGAGCAGTACTTC. Translated, it gives CASSKLSSYEQYF.

A remark on this clonotype: The likely explanation is a read error, given a far larger clone one base away. This is likely a read error, given that the CDR3 carries no conserved phenylalanine or tryptophan at its end. V is TRBV6-5 and J is TRBJ1-6, with TRBD1 identical over 10 bases. The V and J ends lost 11 bases and 10 bases, in that order; junction bases with no gene match: 8. The germline V gene encodes CDR1 MNHEY and CDR2 SVGAGI. This CDR3 region has 13 residues. CDR3 bases: TGTGCCTACGGGACAGGGGTTTCGTCACCCCTCCACTAT. Translated, it gives CAYGTGVSSPLHY.

CDR3 region: CASSRDPQETQYF. The DNA for the CDR3 is TGTGCCAGCAGCCGGGACCCACAAGAGACCCAGTACTTC. The V gene is TRBV9, the J gene TRBJ2-5; D is tentatively TRBD1 or TRBD2 (5 bases each). Germline V gene data show CDR1 as SGDLS and CDR2 as YYNGEE. This CDR3 comprises 13 residues. Trimming removed 4 bases at V and 2 bases at J, with 9 bases between.

As concerns this clonotype: A far larger clone is off by one base, so a read error is likely. The gene calls are TRBV13 and TRBJ2-5; D possibly corresponds to TRBD1 (5 bases). The CDR3 is 16 amino acids. Germline V lookup: CDR1 PRHDT, CDR2 FYEKMQ (reference sequence). CDR3 nucleotide sequence: TGTGCCAGCAGCCCTTTGGAAGGGGTTCGCCAAGAGAGCCAGTACTTC. Residues: CASSPLEGVRQESQYF.

This clonotype was detected ten times or more. The V and J genes are TRBV29-1 and TRBJ2-4, with 8 bases lining up with TRBD2. The germline V gene has CDR1 SQVTM and CDR2 ANQGSEA. This CDR3 contains 14 residues. Trimming cost V 7 bases and J 3 bases; bases outside gene matches: 8. This CDR3 reads CSANLAGGKNIQYF. As DNA, the CDR3 is TGCAGCGCTAATTTGGCGGGGGGCAAAAACATTCAGTACTTC.

On this clonotype: It differs at one base from a far larger clone, so likely a read error. The chain joins TRBV11-1 to TRBJ2-7; D might be TRBD1 (7 bases). V was pared by 5 bases and J by 7 bases, with 24 bases between. Germline loops: CDR1 SGHAT, CDR2 FQDESV (reference sequence). CDR3 size: 16 residues. CDR3: CASSDLTEAGGNEQYF. For the CDR3, the DNA is TGTGCCAGCAGCGACCTTACAGAGGCAGGGGGGAATGAGCAGTACTTC.

This clonotype has ten or more counts. The chain uses TRBV5-6 and TRBJ2-3; D might be TRBD1 (5 bases). CDR3 length equals 15 residues. Looked up from germline, CDR1 is SGHDT and CDR2 is YYEEEE. V lost 4 bases and J lost 1, with 13 bases in between. CDR3 nucleotide sequence: TGTGCCAGCAGCGCCCTAAGACAGCGCACAGATACGCAGTATTTT. Its protein is CASSALRQRTDTQYF. The variable domain in full, with the rest retrieved from reference TRBV5-6 and TRBJ2-3, is DAGVTQSPTHLIKTRGQQVTLRCSPKSGHDTVSWYQQALGQGPQFIFQYYEEEERQRGNFPDRFSGHQFPNYSSELNVNALLLGDSALYLCASSALRQRTDTQYFGPGTRLTVL.

This clonotype was detected ten times or more. The chain joins TRBV3-1 to TRBJ2-7; tentative D call: TRBD1 (6 bases). Per germline, CDR1 LGHDT and CDR2 YNNKEL (reference sequence). The V and J ends lost 4 bases and 1 base respectively, with 11 bases between them. The CDR3 covers 14 residues. This CDR3 is CASSRVGASYEQYF. The CDR3 DNA is TGTGCCAGCAGCCGTGTGGGGGCATCCTACGAGCAGTACTTC.

This clonotype has ten or more counts. The rearrangement uses TRBV6-5 and TRBJ2-5; 9 bases are shared with TRBD1. The germline V gene has CDR1 MNHEY and CDR2 SVGAGI. Unmatched junction bases numbered 9, after V lost 5 bases and J lost 5 bases. The length of the CDR3 is 15 residues. The CDR3 spells CASSRQGQGKETQYF. In nucleotides, the CDR3 is TGTGCCAGCAGTCGCCAAGGACAGGGGAAGGAGACCCAGTACTTC.

This clonotype has ten or more counts. The V and J genes are TRBV28 and TRBJ2-2; possible D gene TRBD1, 6 bases. Germline CDR1 MDHEN, CDR2 SYDVKM. The CDR3 loop spans 14 amino acids. The V end was cut by 6 bases, the J end by 6 bases, with 14 bases between. The CDR3, as DNA: TGTGCCAGCAGCCCTGGAGCAGGGGCCGGGGAGCTGTTTTTT. Residues: CASSPGAGAGELFF.

The sample holds a few counts of this clonotype. One end of the junction fails to match germline, which may point to a read error. This chain connects TRBV6-4 to TRBJ2-2; TRBD1 agrees at 9 bases. The V gene's germline CDR1 is MRHNA and CDR2 SNTAGT. This CDR3 has 14 amino acids. CDR3 sequence reads: CASRTGGNSGELFF. CDR3 nucleotides: TGTGCCAGCAGGACAGGGGGGAACTCCGGGGAGCTGTTTTTT.

Many counts were recorded for this clonotype. This chain uses TRBV7-9 with TRBJ2-7; 11 bases map to TRBD1. The CDR3 contains 14 residues. The germline V gene has CDR1 SEHNR and CDR2 FQNEAQ (reference sequence). The junction had 3 bases not matched to a gene; V was cut back by 5 bases and J by 3 bases. This CDR3 is CASSQGQGDYEQYF. CDR3 in DNA: TGTGCCAGCAGCCAGGGACAGGGGGACTACGAGCAGTACTTC.

This clonotype was seen at least ten times. The chain has TRBV4-3 and TRBJ2-1, with 9 bases that match TRBD2. Germline CDR1 LGHNA, CDR2 YSLEER. This CDR3 is built from 17 residues. Trimming cost V 3 bases and J 7 bases; bases outside gene matches: 13. CDR3 loop: CASSQDWTSVRTNEQFF. DNA of the CDR3: TGCGCCAGCAGCCAGGATTGGACTAGCGTCCGAACTAATGAGCAGTTCTTC.

This clonotype was recorded many times. CDR3 protein: CASSPPGTVPYEQYF. CDR3 bases: TGTGCCAGCTCCCCCCCCGGGACCGTTCCCTACGAGCAGTACTTC. The rearrangement uses TRBV28 and TRBJ2-7; D may match TRBD1 or TRBD2 (5 bases each). This CDR3 has 15 amino acids. Germline V gives CDR1 MDHEN, CDR2 SYDVKM. V gave up 8 bases and J gave up 2 bases, with 19 bases separating them. Full variable domain (remainder filled in from reference TRBV28 and TRBJ2-7): DVKVTQSSRYLVKRTGEKVFLECVQDMDHENMFWYRQDPGLGLRLIYFSYDVKMKEKGDIPEGYSVSREKKERFSLILESASTNQTSMYLCASSPPGTVPYEQYFGPGTRLTVT.

The chain combines TRBV20-1 with TRBJ1-2; the D gene is possibly TRBD1 (6 bases). Trimming took 0 bases from V and 5 from J, leaving 25 bases between them. This CDR3 is built from 18 residues. Germline lookup yields CDR1 DFQATT and CDR2 SNEGSKA (reference sequence). In nucleotides, the CDR3 is TGCAGTGCTAGAGATATTCCCAGGGTTCCAGGGGTAGTGTATGGCTACACCTTC. Its protein product is CSARDIPRVPGVVYGYTF.

Many counts were recorded for this clonotype. The V call is TRBV28, the J call TRBJ2-7, with D possibly TRBD2 on 6 matching bases. V was clipped by 8 bases and J by 7 bases, with 18 bases between them. Germline-derived CDR1 and CDR2 are MDHEN and SYDVKM. This CDR3 is built from 13 residues. The CDR3 loop is CASRGTGTGEQYF. The CDR3 DNA reads as TGTGCCAGCCGTGGGACCGGGACTGGGGAGCAGTACTTC. Supplemented by reference TRBV28 and TRBJ2-7, the full variable domain reads DVKVTQSSRYLVKRTGEKVFLECVQDMDHENMFWYRQDPGLGLRLIYFSYDVKMKEKGDIPEGYSVSREKKERFSLILESASTNQTSMYLCASRGTGTGEQYFGPGTRLTVT.

The chain employs TRBV9 and TRBJ2-2, with 7 bases matching TRBD2. The junction had 4 bases not matched to a gene; V was cut back by 0 bases and J by 2 bases. The CDR3 consists of 16 residues. Germline CDR1 reads SGDLS; CDR2 reads YYNGEE. As DNA, the CDR3 is TGTGCCAGCAGCGTAGAGGCTAGCGGAAACACCGGGGAGCTGTTTTTT. This codes for CASSVEASGNTGELFF.

The rearrangement uses TRBV15 and TRBJ2-7; 12 bases map to TRBD2. Looked up from germline, CDR1 is LNHNV and CDR2 is YYDKDF (reference sequence). Trimming took 10 bases from V and 3 from J; bases not matched to a gene: 7. This CDR3 contains 14 residues. In DNA form, the CDR3 reads TGTGCCAGCACCGGGACTAGCGGGTACTACGAGCAGTACTTC. Its protein is CASTGTSGYYEQYF.

The J gene is TRBJ2-5, the V gene TRBV20-1, with TRBD2 matching 8 bases. The CDR3 runs 15 residues. Germline V lookup: CDR1 DFQATT, CDR2 SNEGSKA (reference sequence). The V segment lost 3 bases and the J segment 4 bases; nucleotides outside the gene matches: 10. Here the CDR3 reads CSASGWREDIETQYF. CDR3 DNA sequence: TGCAGTGCTAGTGGTTGGCGGGAGGATATAGAGACCCAGTACTTC.

This clonotype was recorded many times. The chain recombines TRBV5-8 with TRBJ2-2; the D is unclear. CDR3 size: 14 residues. Trimming shortened V by 5 bases and J by 1 base, and 9 bases separated the two germline ends. Germline assignment: CDR1 SGHTS and CDR2 YDEGEE. CDR3 protein: CASSLPGNTGELFF. As DNA, the CDR3 is TGTGCCAGCAGTTTACCGGGGAACACCGGGGAGCTGTTTTTT.

This clonotype was counted ten times or more. The J gene is TRBJ2-7, the V gene TRBV5-1; D unresolved. The CDR3 runs to 11 residues. CDR1 is SGHRS and CDR2 is YFSETQ in the germline V gene. V was shortened by 3 bases and J by 4 bases, with 5 bases between the two germline ends. This CDR3 is CASSSGYEQYF. Written as DNA, the CDR3 is TGCGCCAGCAGCTCAGGATACGAGCAGTACTTC.

The J gene is TRBJ2-7, the V gene TRBV19, with 15 bases matching TRBD2. V lost 3 bases, J lost 5 bases, and 2 bases stayed unmatched. The CDR3 sequence is 15 residues long. Looked up from germline, CDR1 is LNHDA and CDR2 is SQIVND (reference sequence). DNA for the CDR3: TGTGCCAGTAGTATTGGACTAGCGGGAGGGAACGAGCAGTACTTC. This translates into CASSIGLAGGNEQYF.

In its sample, this clonotype was seen many times. The V call is TRBV15, the J call TRBJ1-2; no reliable D call. The CDR3 consists of 14 residues. Germline CDR1 and CDR2: LNHNV and YYDKDF (reference sequence). Trimming removed 0 bases at V and 4 bases at J, with 9 bases between. DNA for the CDR3: TGTGCCACCAGCAGAGATGGTGGAACCTATGGCTACACCTTC. It encodes CATSRDGGTYGYTF. Looking up the rest from reference TRBV15 and TRBJ1-2 gives the full variable domain: DAMVIQNPRYQVTQFGKPVTLSCSQTLNHNVMYWYQQKSSQAPKLLFHYYDKDFNNEADTPDNFQSRRPNTSFCFLDIRSPGLGDTAMYLCATSRDGGTYGYTFGSGTRLTVV.